This is a list of T cell receptor beta chains from one sample in a study of blood T cell repertoires in COVID-19. Clones were read by immunoSEQ multiplex PCR, and TCRdb kept only the in-frame ones, dropping some. This sample yields hundreds of thousands of clones, of which 75% to 90% are seen a single time; more than 4% belongs to the top ten. Sequencing was done on a sample of peripheral blood. The receptor source for this set is a woman aged 25 to 39 with acute or convalescent COVID-19. CDR3s include the opening cysteine and the closing phenylalanine or tryptophan. The D gene is left open where the match is weak. The size entry is marked missing in some rows and otherwise reads once, few, many or a size class.

cdr3_aa cdr3_nt v_call clone_size d_call j_call
CASIDTKTEHTGELFF TGTGCCAGCATCGACACAAAGACAGAGCACACCGGGGAGCTGTTTTTT TRBV7-9 NA NA TRBJ2-2
CASSPRTGPSYNSPLHF TGTGCCAGCAGCCCCCGGACAGGACCCTCCTATAATTCACCCCTCCACTTT TRBV7-3 NA TRBD1 TRBJ1-6
CASSKTYLSADTQYF TGTGCCAGTAGCAAAACCTACCTGAGTGCAGATACGCAGTATTTT TRBV19 once NA TRBJ2-3
CATSRDGGRPSGTQYF TGTGCCACCAGCAGAGATGGGGGGAGACCCAGTGGGACCCAGTACTTC TRBV15 NA NA TRBJ2-5
CASSPRRRGGGTDTQYF TGTGCCAGCAGCCCCCGAAGGCGGGGGGGCGGTACAGATACGCAGTATTTT TRBV3-1/TRBV3-2 NA TRBD2 TRBJ2-3
CASSPRQYSPLHF TGTGCCAGCAGTCCCCGACAGTACTCACCCCTCCACTTT TRBV12-3/TRBV12-4 NA NA TRBJ1-6
CASSLTPRGREQYF TGTGCCAGCAGCTTGACCCCAAGGGGTCGGGAGCAGTACTTC TRBV5-6 NA NA TRBJ2-7
CASSRDTINSPLHF TGTGCCAGCAGCCGGGACACAATTAATTCACCCCTCCACTTT TRBV2 NA NA TRBJ1-6
CASRLSGGSQETQYF TGCGCCAGCAGACTTAGCGGGGGGTCCCAAGAGACCCAGTACTTC TRBV5-1 NA TRBD2 TRBJ2-5
CSVVVRDSTYEQYF TGCAGCGTTGTTGTTCGGGACAGTACCTACGAGCAGTACTTC TRBV29-1 NA TRBD1 TRBJ2-7
CASSQGQFYGYTF TGCGCCAGCAGCCAAGGACAGTTCTATGGCTACACCTTC TRBV4-1 NA NA TRBJ1-2
CATSGTGYNSPLHF TGTGCCACCAGTGGTACGGGGTATAATTCACCCCTCCACTTT TRBV24-1 NA NA TRBJ1-6
CSVGTGVETQYF TGCAGCGTTGGGACAGGGGTAGAGACCCAGTACTTC TRBV29-1 NA TRBD1 TRBJ2-5
CASPLSGVPLGGETQYF TGTGCCAGCCCTTTATCGGGAGTTCCACTAGGCGGGGAGACCCAGTACTTC TRBV9 NA NA TRBJ2-5
CASSEARGPRANTEAFF TGTGCCAGCAGTGAAGCGCGCGGGCCCAGAGCCAACACTGAAGCTTTCTTT TRBV6-1 NA NA TRBJ1-1
CASSSSLRGALEQFF TGTGCCAGCAGCTCATCCCTCCGGGGGGCGCTTGAGCAGTTCTTC TRBV13 NA NA TRBJ2-1
CASSLSSGGLNQPQHF TGTGCCAGCAGCTTATCATCAGGGGGGCTCAATCAGCCCCAGCATTTT TRBV7-2 few TRBD1 TRBJ1-5
CASSLREINYGYTF TGTGCCAGCAGCTTGCGGGAGATTAACTATGGCTACACCTTC TRBV5-4 NA NA TRBJ1-2
CASSPWATYEQYF TGTGCCAGCAGTCCCTGGGCCACCTACGAGCAGTACTTC TRBV27 NA NA TRBJ2-7
CASSALGVGTEAFF TGTGCCAGCAGTGCATTAGGGGTAGGGACTGAAGCTTTCTTT TRBV28 NA NA TRBJ1-1
CASSLALSTDTQYF TGTGCCAGCAGCTTAGCGCTATCTACAGATACGCAGTATTTT TRBV7-2 NA NA TRBJ2-3
CASSYVQGGEAFF TGTGCCAGCAGTTACGTACAGGGTGGTGAAGCTTTCTTT TRBV6-5 NA NA TRBJ1-1
CASSLDSSYTQYF TGTGCCAGCAGCTTAGACAGCTCTTATACGCAGTATTTT TRBV5-4 NA NA TRBJ2-3
CASSPPGQPQETQYF TGTGCCAGCTCACCACCGGGACAACCCCAGGAGACCCAGTACTTC TRBV18 NA NA TRBJ2-5
CATSRTNNQPQHF TGTGCCACCAGCAGAACAAACAATCAGCCCCAGCATTTT TRBV15 NA NA TRBJ1-5
CASRGSYNSPLHF TGTGCCAGCCGCGGGTCCTATAATTCACCCCTCCACTTT TRBV6-5 NA NA TRBJ1-6
CASSLARGQGSGNTIYF TGTGCCAGCAGCTTAGCGCGGGGGCAGGGCTCTGGAAACACCATATATTTT TRBV7-6 NA NA TRBJ1-3
CASSSPYQPQHF TGTGCCAGCAGTTCCCCCTATCAGCCCCAGCATTTT TRBV6-2/TRBV6-3 NA NA TRBJ1-5
CATSDSERGGFSYNEQFF TGTGCCACCAGTGATTCAGAGCGGGGGGGCTTCTCCTACAATGAGCAGTTCTTC TRBV24-1 NA TRBD2 TRBJ2-1
CASSQEDQGAQSSYTF TGTGCCAGCAGCCAAGAAGATCAGGGGGCCCAGTCTAGCTACACCTTC TRBV4-2 few TRBD1 TRBJ1-2
CASSSGPSNEQFF TGTGCCAGCAGTAGCGGACCGTCCAATGAGCAGTTCTTC TRBV2 NA NA TRBJ2-1
CASSYTRQGFYNEQFF TGTGCCAGCAGTTACACCCGACAGGGGTTCTACAATGAGCAGTTCTTC TRBV6-2/TRBV6-3 NA TRBD1 TRBJ2-1
CASSLGQGDTGELFF TGCGCCAGCAGCTTAGGACAGGGAGACACCGGGGAGCTGTTTTTT TRBV5-1 NA TRBD1 TRBJ2-2